This entry describes one TCR beta chain. This specimen belongs to a study of blood T cell repertoires in COVID-19. Germline trimming cut 5 bases from V and 4 bases from J; bases unmatched to any gene: 11. From germline, CDR1 is SEHNR and CDR2 FQNEAQ (reference sequence). The CDR3 spans 16 residues. Profiled with immunoSEQ multiplex PCR; TCRdb holds only in-frame clones, not every one. The repertoire holds 130,000 to 150,000 clones, approximately 80% seen once, with about 39% in the top ten. Sequences were obtained from peripheral blood. The chain has TRBV7-9 and TRBJ2-3, with 8 nucleotides matching TRBD2. This sequence was found in a human donor in a cohort sampled during active COVID-19. Here the CDR3 reads CASSPAGGGGPDTQYF. The DNA for the CDR3 is TGTGCCAGCAGCCCGGCGGGTGGCGGGGGGCCAGATACGCAGTATTTT.